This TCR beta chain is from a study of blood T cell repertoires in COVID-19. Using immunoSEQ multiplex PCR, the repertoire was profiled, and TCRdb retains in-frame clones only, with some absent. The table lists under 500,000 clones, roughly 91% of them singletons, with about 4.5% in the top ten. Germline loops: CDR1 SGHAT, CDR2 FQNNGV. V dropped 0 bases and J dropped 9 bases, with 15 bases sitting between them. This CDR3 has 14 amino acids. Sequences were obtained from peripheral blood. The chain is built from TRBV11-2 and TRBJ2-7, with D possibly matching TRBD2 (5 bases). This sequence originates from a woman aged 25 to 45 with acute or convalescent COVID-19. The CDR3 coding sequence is TGTGCCAGCAGCTTAGATACGAGGGTGCAAGCGCAGTACTTC. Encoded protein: CASSLDTRVQAQYF.